This is a list of T cell receptor beta chains from one sample in a study of cytomegalovirus exposure and HLA in healthy donors. Profiling relied on immunoSEQ multiplex PCR, and the TCRdb table lists in-frame clones only, not all of them. The data contain hundreds of thousands of clones, around 79% of them singletons. The specimen was PBMCs. The receptors were sampled from a girl aged 2 to 10 in good health and CMV-seronegative. Both conserved end residues are part of each CDR3. A D gene is named only where the DNA matches it firmly. Clone size, where shown, is once, few, many, or a class for clones that have expanded.

D: TRBD2
V: TRBV7-2
J: TRBJ2-7
size: few
DNA: TGTGCCAGCAGCGTCACTAGCGGGAGTTTCTACGAGCAGTACTTC
CDR3: CASSVTSGSFYEQYF

D: TRBD2
V: TRBV5-1
J: TRBJ2-1
size: .
DNA: TGCGCCAGCAGCTTGCCTTTGCTAGCGGGGAACAATGAGCAGTTCTTC
CDR3: CASSLPLLAGNNEQFF

D: TRBD1
V: TRBV11-2
J: TRBJ1-1
size: .
DNA: TGTGCCAGCAGCTTACCGCCTGGACAGGTAGCTTTCTTT
CDR3: CASSLPPGQVAFF

D: .
V: TRBV5-1
J: TRBJ2-2
size: .
DNA: TGCGCCAGATTGATAGCGGCATTGAACACCGGGGAGCTGTTTTTT
CDR3: CARLIAALNTGELFF

D: .
V: TRBV25-1
J: TRBJ1-1
size: few
DNA: TGTGCCAGCAGTGCAAAGACAGTGAACACTGAAGCTTTCTTT
CDR3: CASSAKTVNTEAFF

D: .
V: TRBV6-5
J: TRBJ1-1
size: few
DNA: TGTGCCAGCAGCCCCCTAGGATTGGCTGAAGCTTTCTTT
CDR3: CASSPLGLAEAFF

D: TRBD2
V: TRBV4-1
J: TRBJ2-3
size: .
DNA: TGCGCCAGCAGCCAAGCTCCACCCCCCCCGCGACTAGCCCTAAGAACAGATACGCAGTATTTT
CDR3: CASSQAPPPPRLALRTDTQYF

D: TRBD1
V: TRBV30
J: TRBJ1-5
size: .
DNA: TGTGCCTGGAGTGTACTAACGGCACAGGGGGATCAGCCCCAGCATTTT
CDR3: CAWSVLTAQGDQPQHF

D: .
V: TRBV5-8
J: TRBJ1-1
size: .
DNA: TGTGCCAGCAGCTTGTTTTCCGTCGAGACTGAAGCTTTCTTT
CDR3: CASSLFSVETEAFF

D: .
V: TRBV5-1
J: TRBJ2-1
size: .
DNA: TGCGCCAGCAGCTCTCGACTACCGCCCTACAATGAGCAGTTCTTC
CDR3: CASSSRLPPYNEQFF